The next 15 T cell receptor beta chains were all read from a single sample in a study of blood T cell repertoires in COVID-19. The protocol was immunoSEQ multiplex PCR, while the TCRdb copy is restricted to in-frame clones and leaves out a portion. The table records hundreds of thousands of clones, around 80% of them present only once. The sample taken for sequencing was PBMCs or T cells enriched from blood (not recorded which). The receptors shown here come from a man aged 35 to 55 who had been exposed to COVID-19.

The chain employs TRBV12-3 or TRBV12-4 and TRBJ2-7, with D tentatively TRBD1 (5 bases). The V end was cut by 7 bases, the J end by 3 bases, with 13 bases between. This CDR3 has 13 amino acids. CDR3 region: CASTDGQDYEQYF. The CDR3 bases are TGTGCCAGCACCGACGGACAAGACTACGAGCAGTACTTC.

This clone appeared a single time. The rearrangement uses TRBV6-5 and TRBJ1-3; 7 positions match TRBD1. V was clipped by 6 bases and J by 4 bases; unmatched bases: 3. The CDR3 totals 13 residues. Germline-derived CDR1 and CDR2 are MNHEY and SVGAGI. The CDR3 region is CASSRDRGNTIYF. The CDR3 coding sequence is TGTGCCAGCAGCAGGGACAGAGGAAACACCATATATTTT.

V gene TRBV3-1 (or the pseudogene TRBV3-2) combines with J gene TRBJ2-4; D is undetermined. CDR3 length: 13 residues. V lost 3 bases and J 9 bases, leaving 12 bases between the germline ends. Germline loops: CDR1 LGHDT, CDR2 YNNKEL (reference sequence). The CDR3 loop reads CASSQGRSGIQYF. The CDR3 DNA reads TGTGCCAGCAGCCAGGGTCGATCGGGCATTCAGTACTTC.

V usage is TRBV11-2 and J usage is TRBJ2-1, with TRBD2 matching over 11 bases. Unmatched junction bases numbered 4, after V lost 1 base and J lost 8 bases. The CDR3 has 15 amino acids. CDR1 is SGHAT and CDR2 is FQNNGV in the germline V gene. CDR3 protein: CASSLGLAGGHEQFF. The CDR3 region has the DNA TGTGCCAGCAGCTTAGGGCTAGCGGGAGGACATGAGCAGTTCTTC.

J is TRBJ1-5 and V is TRBV4-2; the match to TRBD1 covers 9 bases. The V gene end was trimmed by 4 bases and the J gene end by 1 base; junction bases not matched to a gene: 5. Germline V lookup: CDR1 LGHNA, CDR2 YNFKEQ. This CDR3 has 16 residues. CDR3 nucleotide sequence: TGTGCCAGCAGCCGATCAGGACAGGGGAGCAATCAGCCCCAGCATTTT. Protein sequence: CASSRSGQGSNQPQHF.

The rearrangement uses TRBV30 and TRBJ1-5; D perhaps matches TRBD1 (5 bases). V dropped 0 bases and J dropped 6 bases, with 12 bases sitting between them. The CDR3 is 14 amino acids. CDR1 is GTSNPN and CDR2 is SVGIG in the germline V gene (reference sequence). The CDR3 region is CAWSVPTGGQPQHF. The CDR3 coding sequence is TGTGCCTGGAGTGTACCAACGGGGGGTCAGCCCCAGCATTTT.

Here the CDR3 reads CASSIQGPTYEQYF. The CDR3 coding sequence is TGTGCCAGCAGTATACAGGGTCCAACCTACGAGCAGTACTTC. The chain has TRBV27 and TRBJ2-7; D might be TRBD1 (6 bases). The CDR3 sequence is 14 residues long. V was pared by 5 bases and J by 2 bases, with 13 bases between. CDR1 and CDR2 from the germline V gene are MNHEY and SMNVEV (reference sequence).

The chain couples TRBV10-1 to TRBJ1-1; 7 nucleotides agree with TRBD1. Germline values: CDR1 WNHNN, CDR2 SYGVQD (reference sequence). The V segment lost 3 bases and the J segment 6 bases; nucleotides outside the gene matches: 13. The CDR3 has 16 residues. The CDR3 coding sequence is TGCGCCAGCAGTGATCAGCGGGCGACAGGGTTGGCTGAAGCTTTCTTT. Translated, it gives CASSDQRATGLAEAFF.

CDR3 sequence reads: CASSLRPNQPQHF. The CDR3 nucleotides read TGTGCCAGCAGTTTGAGGCCGAATCAGCCCCAGCATTTT. The chain couples TRBV27 to TRBJ1-5, with unresolved D. Germline V gene lookup returns CDR1 MNHEY and CDR2 SMNVEV (reference sequence). The V end lost 3 bases, the J end lost 4 bases, and 7 bases lay between the germline ends. The CDR3 is 13 residues long.

V is TRBV19 and J is TRBJ1-2; D not resolved. The V and J ends lost 6 bases and 5 bases respectively, with 13 bases between them. Germline lookup yields CDR1 LNHDA and CDR2 SQIVND (reference sequence). This CDR3 has 13 amino acids. The CDR3, as DNA: TGTGCCAGTAGCCTCTCTGGCCCTTATGGCTACACCTTC. Its translation is CASSLSGPYGYTF.

This clone was seen a single time. The chain recombines TRBV15 with TRBJ1-3, with TRBD1 identical over 7 bases. Germline CDR1 LNHNV, CDR2 YYDKDF (reference sequence). The CDR3 spans 14 residues. V trimming: 8 bases; J trimming: 8 bases; junction bases outside the gene matches: 12. This chain's CDR3 is CATSIDDRVDTIYF. CDR3 nucleotide sequence: TGTGCCACCTCCATCGACGACAGGGTAGACACCATATATTTT.

V usage is TRBV3-1 (or the pseudogene TRBV3-2) and J usage is TRBJ2-5; 7 bases align to TRBD1. After removal of 0 bases from V and 4 bases from J, the junction contained 2 bases not matched to a gene. The CDR3 is 14 residues long. The V gene's germline CDR1 is LGHDT and CDR2 YNNKEL (reference sequence). The CDR3 loop reads CASSQEGGSETQYF. CDR3 DNA sequence: TGTGCCAGCAGCCAAGAAGGGGGCTCAGAGACCCAGTACTTC.

The chain has TRBV19 and TRBJ1-4, with a possible D match to TRBD1 (6 bases). V dropped 10 bases and J dropped 8 bases, with 11 bases sitting between them. Germline CDR1 and CDR2: LNHDA and SQIVND (reference sequence). There are 11 residues in the CDR3. The CDR3: CATSGEEKLFF. The CDR3, as DNA: TGTGCCACCTCAGGGGAAGAAAAACTGTTTTTT.

The chain links TRBV18 to TRBJ2-7, with TRBD1 identical over 7 bases. Germline loops: CDR1 KGHSH, CDR2 LQKENI. J lost 3 bases, V lost 3 bases, and 5 bases had no gene match. CDR3 length equals 14 residues. CDR3 residues: CASSPSRDSYEQYF. CDR3 DNA sequence: TGTGCCAGCTCACCTTCCCGGGACAGCTACGAGCAGTACTTC.

The chain links TRBV7-9 to TRBJ2-3; D is unclear. The V gene lost 3 bases and the J gene lost 7 bases, with 5 bases spanning the gap. Germline V lookup: CDR1 SEHNR, CDR2 FQNEAQ (reference sequence). The CDR3 extends over 11 amino acids. CDR3 amino acids: CASSFDYTQYF. CDR3 nucleotides: TGTGCCAGCAGCTTCGACTATACGCAGTATTTT. The full variable domain, rest sourced from reference TRBV7-9 and TRBJ2-3, is DTGVSQNPRHKITKRGQNVTFRCDPISEHNRLYWYRQTLGQGPEFLTYFQNEAQLEKSRLLSDRFSAERPKGSFSTLEIQRTEQGDSAMYLCASSFDYTQYFGPGTRLTVL.